This T cell receptor beta chain was sequenced in a study of T cell changes during pregnancy in multiple sclerosis. Germline CDR1 is SEHNR and CDR2 is FQNEAQ (reference sequence). This CDR3 has 17 amino acids. The V end lost 5 bases, the J end lost 5 bases, and 24 bases lay between the germline ends. Assay used: immunoSEQ multiplex PCR; TCRdb lists only in-frame clones, some missing. The data contain tens of thousands of clones, more than 75% of them seen just once; the ten biggest clones take up over 1.2%. The sample was peripheral blood, taken in the third trimester of pregnancy. The chain joins TRBV7-9 to TRBJ1-1; weak D call: TRBD1 (5 bases). The TCR was taken from a female donor in good health, enrolled as a control in a pregnancy study. CDR3 nucleotides: TGTGCCAGCAGCCACCCCGGGGGGTATCGGGGAGGGACTGAAGCTTTCTTT. Amino acid sequence: CASSHPGGYRGGTEAFF.